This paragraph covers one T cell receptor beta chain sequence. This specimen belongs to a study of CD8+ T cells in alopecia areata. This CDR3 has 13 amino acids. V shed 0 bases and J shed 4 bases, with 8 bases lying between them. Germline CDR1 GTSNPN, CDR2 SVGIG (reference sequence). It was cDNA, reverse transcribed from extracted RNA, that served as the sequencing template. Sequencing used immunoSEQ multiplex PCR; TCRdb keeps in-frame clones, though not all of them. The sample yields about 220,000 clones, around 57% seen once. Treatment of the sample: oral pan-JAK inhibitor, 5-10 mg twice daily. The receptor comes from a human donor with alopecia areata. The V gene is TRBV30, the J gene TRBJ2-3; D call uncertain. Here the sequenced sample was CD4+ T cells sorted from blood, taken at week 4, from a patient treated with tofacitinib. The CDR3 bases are TGTGCCTGGAGTGTTGCTCTCTCAGATACGCAGTATTTT. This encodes CAWSVALSDTQYF.